Here is one T cell receptor (beta chain) with its context. Its antigen is still unknown. This entry comes from a study of T cells in localized non-small cell lung cancer. Overall study findings and caveats: Increased T cell density in blood showed an association with longer overall survival.

This table comes from immunoSEQ multiplex PCR, and its TCRdb copy is limited to in-frame clones, with some not included. The sample consists of about 25,000 clones, approximately 89% of them appearing once. Trimming removed 2 bases at V and 0 bases at J, with 12 bases between. The CDR3 has 15 amino acids. Germline loops: CDR1 SGHRS, CDR2 YFSETQ. Material: peripheral blood mononuclear cells, obtained before any cancer treatment. The rearrangement uses TRBV5-1 and TRBJ2-7; maybe TRBD1 (6 bases). This clonotype was sampled from a woman aged 40-69 years with stage III lung adenocarcinoma. The CDR3 coding sequence is TGCGCCAGCAGCTTAACCTCAGGGGCCTCCTACGAGCAGTACTTC. Its translation: CASSLTSGASYEQYF.